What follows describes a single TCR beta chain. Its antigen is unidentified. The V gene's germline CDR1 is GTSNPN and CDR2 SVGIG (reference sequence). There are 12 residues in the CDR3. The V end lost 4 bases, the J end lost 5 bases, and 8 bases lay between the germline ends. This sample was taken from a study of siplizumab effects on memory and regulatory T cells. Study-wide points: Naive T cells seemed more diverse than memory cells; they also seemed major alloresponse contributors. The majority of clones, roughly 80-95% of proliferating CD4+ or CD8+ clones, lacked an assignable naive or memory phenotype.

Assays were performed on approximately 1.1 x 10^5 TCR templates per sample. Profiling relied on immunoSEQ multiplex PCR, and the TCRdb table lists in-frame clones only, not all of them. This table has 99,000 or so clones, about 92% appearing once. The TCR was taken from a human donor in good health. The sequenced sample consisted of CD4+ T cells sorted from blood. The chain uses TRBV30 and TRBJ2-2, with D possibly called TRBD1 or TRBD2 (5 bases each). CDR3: CAWTEGTGELFF. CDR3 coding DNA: TGTGCCTGGACTGAGGGGACCGGGGAGCTGTTTTTT.